This T cell receptor (beta chain) was retrieved from a study of regulatory T cells in long-lasting Graves disease. Through Arm-PCR of CDR3 regions and iRepertoire HTBI primers, TCR beta libraries were built. Original processing methods: Samples collectively showed around 56 TRBV and fewer than 15 TRBJ segments. TCRdb called the multiplex PCR reads again in MiXCR, with one record for every CDR3 protein. TCRdb, not the authors, supplied the V and J calls. This sample has about 620,000 distinct CDR3 sequences, with roughly 15% found just once. The time point here: newly diagnosed GD, antithyroid drugs for less than 3 months. The authors made the TCR library using RNA they extracted from PBMCs. The germline CDR1 and CDR2 sequences are SGHDN and FVKESK. Trimming shortened V by 4 bases and J by 6 bases, and 13 bases separated the two germline ends. This CDR3 contains 13 residues. The data were also submitted as part of a second study, on T cells in Graves' hyperthyroidism and ophthalmopathy.

This specimen was peripheral blood mononuclear cells (PBMCs), taken at new diagnosis, from a patient treated with antithyroid drugs. The receptor was derived from a woman aged 25 to 39 with Graves disease. The rearrangement links TRBV14 to TRBJ2-7; D is tentatively TRBD1 or TRBD2 (6 bases each). CDR3 in amino acids: CASSPYRGPEQYF. Written as DNA, the CDR3 is TGTGCCAGCAGCCCATATCGGGGGCCCGAGCAGTACTTC.